Here is one T cell receptor beta chain with its context. Only in-frame clones appear in the TCRdb table, and some are missing; sequencing was by immunoSEQ multiplex PCR. Here the sample spans approximately 120,000 clones, approximately 90% being singletons. The data are from a study of control samples from healthy donors and cancer patients. The CDR3 length is 15 residues. CDR1 and CDR2 (germline): SEHNR, FQNEAQ (reference sequence). J was trimmed by 4 bases and V by 0 bases; bases with no gene match: 0. The sample consisted of blood. The chain carries TRBV7-9 and TRBJ1-5; 10 bases are shared with TRBD1. The TCR originated in a woman in her forties or fifties in good health. The CDR3 DNA sequence: TGTGCCAGCAGCTTAGCGGGACAGGGGAATCAGCCCCAGCATTTT. Residues: CASSLAGQGNQPQHF.